Below, 24 T cell receptor beta chains from the same sample are listed, as sequenced in a study of blood T cell repertoires in COVID-19. Here immunoSEQ multiplex PCR was the method, and the copy in TCRdb shows in-frame clones only, minus some. The repertoire consists of about 180,000 clones, with approximately 90% occurring once and the leading ten covering under 2%. Specimen: peripheral blood. All receptors come from a man aged 18-30 years who had recovered from COVID-19.

The V gene is TRBV4-3, the J gene TRBJ2-2; 10 positions agree with TRBD2. Germline CDR1 LGHNA, CDR2 YSLEER. Trimming removed 0 bases from V and 3 bases from J; junction bases left unmatched: 4. The CDR3 runs 17 residues. The CDR3: CASSQDPSGSYTGELFF. DNA for the CDR3: TGCGCCAGCAGCCAAGATCCTAGCGGGAGTTACACCGGGGAGCTGTTTTTT.

The genes are TRBV4-3 and TRBJ2-1, with TRBD2 matching 9 bases. The length of the CDR3 is 16 residues. Germline trimming cut 1 base from V and 9 bases from J; bases unmatched to any gene: 10. CDR1 and CDR2 (germline): LGHNA, YSLEER. The CDR3 protein is CASSQGTLREGREQFF. CDR3 sequence (DNA): TGCGCCAGCAGCCAAGGAACATTGCGGGAGGGTCGTGAGCAGTTCTTC.

The sample holds one count of this clone. The chain is built from TRBV5-5 and TRBJ1-4, with 8 bases matching TRBD1. Germline trimming cut 7 bases from V and 5 bases from J; bases unmatched to any gene: 7. Germline CDR1 SGHKS, CDR2 YYEKEE (reference sequence). This CDR3 is 14 amino acids long. The CDR3 loop reads CASSGGPGNEKLFF. Here the CDR3 DNA reads TGTGCCAGCTCAGGGGGCCCAGGGAATGAAAAACTGTTTTTT.

This clone was found a few times. The chain has TRBV2 and TRBJ2-7, with 7 bases fitting TRBD1. Trimming took 6 bases from V and 3 from J; bases not matched to a gene: 8. Per the germline V gene, CDR1 is SNHLY and CDR2 is FYNNEI. The length of the CDR3 is 14 residues. The CDR3 DNA follows: TGTGCCAGCAGCGGTCCGGGACAGTTCTACGAGCAGTACTTC. It encodes CASSGPGQFYEQYF. The full variable domain, in which reference TRBV2 and TRBJ2-7 provide the parts outside the CDR3, is EPEVTQTPSHQVTQMGQEVILRCVPISNHLYFYWYRQILGQKVEFLVSFYNNEISEKSEIFDDQFSVERPDGSNFTLKIRSTKLEDSAMYFCASSGPGQFYEQYFGPGTRLTVT.

The chain carries TRBV28 and TRBJ2-7; D is unclear. Trimming shortened V by 5 bases and J by 2 bases, and 10 bases separated the two germline ends. Germline CDR1 MDHEN, CDR2 SYDVKM. The CDR3 extends over 13 amino acids. This CDR3 is CASSAGPTYEQYF. The DNA of the CDR3 is TGTGCCAGCAGTGCCGGTCCTACCTACGAGCAGTACTTC.

The chain couples TRBV7-2 to TRBJ1-5; weak D call: TRBD1 (5 bases). The V end was cut by 1 base, the J end by 12 bases, with 13 bases between. The CDR3 covers 13 residues. Looked up from germline, CDR1 is SGHTA and CDR2 is FQGNSA. The CDR3: CASSLVLGQDQHF. The CDR3 bases are TGTGCCAGCAGCTTAGTGCTCGGACAAGACCAGCATTTT.

This clone showed up just once. The chain is built from TRBV10-3 and TRBJ1-5; 7 bases are shared with TRBD1. V trimming: 2 bases; J trimming: 2 bases; junction bases outside the gene matches: 0. CDR1 and CDR2 from the germline V gene are ENHRY and SYGVKD. CDR3 size: 14 residues. CDR3 region: CAISEGQGNQPQHF. In DNA form, the CDR3 reads TGTGCCATCAGTGAGGGACAGGGCAATCAGCCCCAGCATTTT.

The rearrangement links TRBV5-6 to TRBJ1-1, with a possible D match to TRBD1 (6 bases). Germline values: CDR1 SGHDT, CDR2 YYEEEE. There are 14 residues in the CDR3. Between the trimmed V and J ends, which lost 5 bases and 2 bases, there was a span of 13 bases. The CDR3 loop is CASSPDRINTEAFF. The CDR3 DNA follows: TGTGCCAGCAGTCCGGACAGAATCAACACTGAAGCTTTCTTT. The full variable domain, rest sourced from reference TRBV5-6 and TRBJ1-1, is DAGVTQSPTHLIKTRGQQVTLRCSPKSGHDTVSWYQQALGQGPQFIFQYYEEEERQRGNFPDRFSGHQFPNYSSELNVNALLLGDSALYLCASSPDRINTEAFFGQGTRLTVV.

CDR3 bases: TGTGCCAGTAGTATAGTCGGGGGGGATCTACCCCAGCATTTT. Its protein product is CASSIVGGDLPQHF. V usage is TRBV19 and J usage is TRBJ1-5, with D maybe TRBD1 (5 bases). Germline values: CDR1 LNHDA, CDR2 SQIVND (reference sequence). Trimming left V 1 base short and J 10 bases short, with 14 bases between. The CDR3 consists of 14 residues.

The chain couples TRBV25-1 to TRBJ1-1, with D hard to call. Trimming took 2 bases from V and 2 from J, leaving 12 bases between them. Germline V lookup: CDR1 MGHDK, CDR2 SYGVNS. The CDR3 is made up of 15 amino acids. As DNA, the CDR3 is TGTGCCAGCAGTGAAATTGGCAGAACAAACACTGAAGCTTTCTTT. This encodes CASSEIGRTNTEAFF.

The chain combines TRBV13 with TRBJ2-2; tentatively, D is TRBD2 (7 bases). The CDR3 has 18 residues. V was pared by 5 bases and J by 4 bases, with 23 bases between. The germline V gene has CDR1 PRHDT and CDR2 FYEKMQ (reference sequence). The CDR3 loop reads CASSATGGANTATGELFF. CDR3 sequence (DNA): TGTGCCAGCAGCGCCACTGGGGGGGCGAATACGGCCACCGGGGAGCTGTTTTTT.

The chain carries TRBV24-1 and TRBJ2-7; D may be TRBD1 (5 bases). The CDR3 consists of 15 residues. Germline V gene lookup returns CDR1 KGHDR and CDR2 SFDVKD. Trimming left V 3 bases short and J 1 base short, with 12 bases between. The CDR3 DNA is TGTGCCACCAGTGATCCCAGGCAGGGTTCCTACGAGCAGTACTTC. Its translation is CATSDPRQGSYEQYF.

CDR3 in DNA: TGTGCCAGCAGCGTACATCCTACTACATCCGCGGGCTCCTACGAGCAGTACTTC. Its translation: CASSVHPTTSAGSYEQYF. This chain connects TRBV9 to TRBJ2-7; weak D call: TRBD2 (5 bases). The V and J ends lost 1 base and 0 bases respectively, with 20 bases between them. CDR3 length equals 18 residues. CDR1 and CDR2 from the germline V gene are SGDLS and YYNGEE.

The gene calls are TRBV18 and TRBJ1-1; D might be TRBD1 (5 bases). This CDR3 is 14 amino acids long. Germline CDR1 is KGHSH and CDR2 is LQKENI. V was cut by 5 bases and J by 6 bases, with 16 bases left in between. CDR3 bases: TGTGCCAGCTCATTTTATCAGGGTTTCGCTGAAGCTTTCTTT. Amino acid sequence: CASSFYQGFAEAFF.

V is TRBV5-4 and J is TRBJ1-4; D perhaps matches TRBD1 (5 bases). Germline V gene data show CDR1 as SGHNT and CDR2 as YYREEE (reference sequence). V lost 2 bases and J 6 bases, leaving 11 bases between the germline ends. This CDR3 is built from 14 residues. CDR3 bases: TGTGCCAGCAGCTTAAGGGGAATGGATGAAAAACTGTTTTTT. This sequence encodes CASSLRGMDEKLFF.

This chain connects TRBV4-3 to TRBJ2-1; 7 bases are a match to TRBD2. CDR3 length: 15 residues. Trimming at V came to 2 bases and at J to 5 bases, leaving 6 bases not matched to a gene. Germline CDR1 LGHNA, CDR2 YSLEER. CDR3 protein: CASSQWLADDNEQFF. Written as DNA, the CDR3 is TGCGCCAGCAGCCAATGGCTAGCGGATGACAATGAGCAGTTCTTC.

The CDR3: CASSVGLADSYEQYF. Here the CDR3 DNA reads TGTGCCAGCAGTGTGGGACTAGCGGACTCCTACGAGCAGTACTTC. This chain uses TRBV2 with TRBJ2-7, with 11 bases fitting TRBD2. V shed 4 bases and J 0 bases; nucleotides not matched to a gene: 2. Germline V gene sequence: CDR1 SNHLY, CDR2 FYNNEI. This CDR3 has 15 residues.

The V call is TRBV4-3, the J call TRBJ2-5, with TRBD1 as a possible D gene (6 bases). Germline loops: CDR1 LGHNA, CDR2 YSLEER. The CDR3 length is 13 residues. The V end was cut by 2 bases, the J end by 5 bases, with 9 bases between. The CDR3 here is CASSQRGSETQYF. In DNA, the CDR3 is TGCGCCAGCAGCCAAAGGGGGTCGGAGACCCAGTACTTC.

The sample holds a few counts of this clone. The rearrangement links TRBV18 to TRBJ1-1, with 10 bases lining up with TRBD1. The CDR3 has 13 residues. Germline V lookup: CDR1 KGHSH, CDR2 LQKENI. Trimming removed 5 bases from V and 11 bases from J; junction bases left unmatched: 8. The CDR3 DNA follows: TGTGCCAGCTCAATGGCCGGGACAGGGGTCGCTTTCTTT. Translated, it gives CASSMAGTGVAFF. Complete variable domain (other parts from reference TRBV18 and TRBJ1-1): NAGVMQNPRHLVRRRGQEARLRCSPMKGHSHVYWYRQLPEEGLKFMVYLQKENIIDESGMPKERFSAEFPKEGPSILRIQQVVRGDSAAYFCASSMAGTGVAFFGQGTRLTVV.

J is TRBJ2-2 and V is TRBV27, with 10 bases identical to TRBD2. J gave up 0 bases and V 7 bases, and 2 bases lay outside the gene matches. The CDR3 runs to 15 residues. Looked up from germline, CDR1 is MNHEY and CDR2 is SMNVEV (reference sequence). In DNA, the CDR3 is TGTGCCAGCAAGCTAGCGGGAGCGAACACCGGGGAGCTGTTTTTT. This encodes CASKLAGANTGELFF.

A single count supports this clone. V is TRBV6-5 and J is TRBJ2-7; TRBD2 matches at 10 bases. The length of the CDR3 is 14 residues. CDR1 MNHEY and CDR2 SVGAGI come from the germline V gene. V gave up 4 bases and J gave up 5 bases; unmatched junction bases: 5. The CDR3 DNA is TGTGCCAGCAGTTCAGGACTAGCGGCTAACGAGCAGTACTTC. Translated: CASSSGLAANEQYF.

V gene TRBV5-4 combines with J gene TRBJ2-2; D might be TRBD2 (6 bases). Germline V CDR1 and CDR2: SGHNT, YYREEE (reference sequence). The CDR3 extends over 14 amino acids. V dropped 0 bases and J dropped 8 bases, with 11 bases sitting between them. CDR3 region: CASSLAVREGELFF. The DNA of the CDR3 is TGTGCCAGCAGCTTGGCCGTACGGGAGGGGGAGCTGTTTTTT.

This chain connects TRBV3-1 (or the pseudogene TRBV3-2) to TRBJ1-5; TRBD1 agrees at 8 bases. Trimming cost V 4 bases and J 5 bases; bases outside gene matches: 7. In germline, CDR1 is LGHDT, CDR2 YNNKEL (reference sequence). This CDR3 has 15 amino acids. DNA for the CDR3: TGTGCCAGCAGCCCGAGGACAGGGATCGATCAGCCCCAGCATTTT. It codes for CASSPRTGIDQPQHF.

This clone appeared a single time. The chain combines TRBV4-1 with TRBJ2-5; 9 positions agree with TRBD1. This CDR3 is 15 amino acids long. J gave up 5 bases and V 4 bases, and 8 bases lay outside the gene matches. Germline V CDR1 and CDR2: MGHRA, YSYEKL. CDR3: CASSPRDRARETQYF. For the CDR3, the DNA is TGCGCCAGCAGCCCCAGGGACAGGGCGCGGGAGACCCAGTACTTC.